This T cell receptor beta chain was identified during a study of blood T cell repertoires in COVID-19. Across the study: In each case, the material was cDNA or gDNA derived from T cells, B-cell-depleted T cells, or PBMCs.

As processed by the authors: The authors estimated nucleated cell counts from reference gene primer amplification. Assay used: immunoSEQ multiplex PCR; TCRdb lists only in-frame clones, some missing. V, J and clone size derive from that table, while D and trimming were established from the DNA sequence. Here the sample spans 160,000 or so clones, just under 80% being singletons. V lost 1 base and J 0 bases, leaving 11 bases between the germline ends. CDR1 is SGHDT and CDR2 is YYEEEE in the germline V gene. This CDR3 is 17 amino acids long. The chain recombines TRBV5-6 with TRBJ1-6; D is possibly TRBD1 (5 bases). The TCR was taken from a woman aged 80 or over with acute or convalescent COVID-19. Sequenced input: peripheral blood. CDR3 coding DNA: TGTGCCAGCAGCTTGAGACAGTTGAGCTCCTATAATTCACCCCTCCACTTT. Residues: CASSLRQLSSYNSPLHF.